These T cell receptor beta chains were read from a single sample in a study of human T cells and chemical hapten exposure. MiXCR, run by TCRdb on the RACE reads, gives a single entry per CDR3 protein. Among approximately 52,000 distinct CDR3 sequences, roughly 8.8% were seen once, and the ten largest hold around 15%. The material sequenced was whole blood, taken in connection with sensitization to the hapten diphenylcyclopropenone (DPC). Receptors originate from a woman aged 40 to 49 with alopecia areata. Some clones in this sample may be carry-over from other donors' samples. Each CDR3 is given with its conserved first and last residue. The D gene is left open where the match is weak. Size tells how often a clone was seen (once, few, many) or the class of an expanded clone, and some rows leave it out.

v_gene,abundance,d_gene,j_gene,CDR3nt,CDR3aa
TRBV12-3/TRBV12-4,few,.,TRBJ2-6,TGTGCCAGCAGTGCGATGTCGGGGGCCAACGTCCTGACTTTC,CASSAMSGANVLTF
TRBV20-1,many,.,TRBJ2-7,TGCAGTGCTCACAGGGTGTCCTACGAGCAGTACTTC,CSAHRVSYEQYF
TRBV21-1,.,.,TRBJ2-7,TGTGCCAGCAGCAAAGACCGAGACAGGGGCGACGATCAGTACTTC,CASSKDRDRGDDQYF
TRBV6-7,.,TRBD2,TRBJ2-7,TGTGCCAGCACGTTACGTGGGACTAGCGGGACCTCCTACGAGCAGTACTTC,CASTLRGTSGTSYEQYF
TRBV20-1,many,.,TRBJ1-5,TGCAGTGCTAGGACGTGGAGTAGCAATCAGCCCCAGCATTTT,CSARTWSSNQPQHF
TRBV12-3/TRBV12-4,.,.,TRBJ2-1,TGTGCCAGCAGTTTAGTAGGGCAGGGACGCAATGAGCAGTTCTTC,CASSLVGQGRNEQFF
TRBV20-1,few,.,TRBJ1-6,TGCAGTGCTAGGGCAATAGGTTCACCCCTCCACTTT,CSARAIGSPLHF
TRBV6-4,few,.,TRBJ1-5,TGTGCCAGCAGTGACTCGATTAGGACAGAGTATAGCAATCAGCCCCAGCATTTT,CASSDSIRTEYSNQPQHF
TRBV4-1,few,.,TRBJ2-1,TGCGCCAGCAGCCAAGATCACCATGAGCAGTTCTTC,CASSQDHHEQFF
TRBV5-1,many,.,TRBJ1-1,TGCGCCAGCAGCTCCCAAGCGAACACTGAAGCTTTCTTT,CASSSQANTEAFF
TRBV7-9,.,TRBD1,TRBJ1-2,TGTGCCAGCAGCCCTACAGGGGACAGCGGCTACACCTTC,CASSPTGDSGYTF
TRBV2,many,.,TRBJ1-1,TGTGCCAGCATTGGGCTCGGGGGCACTGAAGCTTTCTTT,CASIGLGGTEAFF
TRBV5-4,few,.,TRBJ1-2,TGTGCCAGCAGACGTCAAACAGATGGCTACACCTTC,CASRRQTDGYTF
TRBV7-9,many,.,TRBJ2-7,TGTGCCAGCGGAGGGAGGCCCTACGAGCAGTACTTC,CASGGRPYEQYF
TRBV15,.,.,TRBJ2-7,TGTGCCACCGCTACGGGGTACTTC,CATATGYF
TRBV4-1,few,.,TRBJ1-4,TGCGCCAGCAGCCAAGATTGGGCACAATATACTGCAACTAATGAAAAACTGTTTTTT,CASSQDWAQYTATNEKLFF
TRBV18,.,.,TRBJ1-6,TGTGCCAGCACAAGGGGTGATTCACCCCTCCACTTT,CASTRGDSPLHF
TRBV28,.,.,TRBJ1-1,TGTGCCAGCAGTTTTACTCCTAAGCTGAACACTGAAGCTTTCTTT,CASSFTPKLNTEAFF
TRBV11-2,many,TRBD1,TRBJ2-7,TGTGCCAGCAGCTCCGGGACAGAGCCCTACGAGCAGTACTTC,CASSSGTEPYEQYF
TRBV29-1,many,TRBD1,TRBJ1-1,TGCAGCGTTGGACAGGGGGCCCCTTCAGAAGCTTTCTTT,CSVGQGAPSEAFF
TRBV15,many,TRBD1,TRBJ1-1,TGTGCCACCAGCAGATCCCAGGGGGACGACACTGAAGCTTTCTTT,CATSRSQGDDTEAFF
TRBV7-8,many,TRBD1,TRBJ2-3,TGTGCCAGCAGCTTACTTCAGACAGGGATTAGCACAGATACGCAGTATTTT,CASSLLQTGISTDTQYF
TRBV2,many,.,TRBJ1-4,TGTGCCACCACCGTGGAACGTGTTGCAACTAATGAAAAACTGTTTTTT,CATTVERVATNEKLFF
TRBV7-9,few,.,TRBJ2-7,TGTGCCAGCAGCTTAGCGGCAGTGACTAACATCTACGAGCAGTACTTC,CASSLAAVTNIYEQYF
TRBV18,many,.,TRBJ1-5,TGTGCCAGCTCACCAGGGCAGGGCCTCAATCAGCCCCAGCATTTT,CASSPGQGLNQPQHF
TRBV27,many,TRBD2,TRBJ2-2,TGTGCCAGCAGCCCTCCCCGCGGGACTAAGAACACCGGGGAGCTGTTTTTT,CASSPPRGTKNTGELFF